One sample yielded the 23 T cell receptor beta chains listed below, sequenced in a study of neurological immune-mediated disorders. MiXCR, run by TCRdb on the 5' RACE reads, gives a single entry per CDR3 protein. The data contain some 20,000 distinct CDR3 sequences, roughly a quarter of them singletons. The sample consisted of PBMCs. The receptors stem from a man between 45 and 60 years old with HTLV-1-associated myelopathy (HAM/TSP).

The rearrangement links TRBV28 to TRBJ1-1; weak D call: TRBD1 (5 bases). Trimming shortened V by 4 bases and J by 9 bases, and 18 bases separated the two germline ends. Per germline, CDR1 MDHEN and CDR2 SYDVKM. The CDR3 runs 14 residues. The CDR3 sequence is CASSSTKGMGKAFF. In DNA, the CDR3 is TGTGCCAGCAGTTCCACAAAGGGGATGGGTAAAGCTTTCTTT.

This clonotype is medium-sized (0.01 to 0.1%) in the sample. The rearrangement links TRBV20-1 to TRBJ2-7; 7 nucleotides match TRBD2. This CDR3 region has 14 residues. V lost 5 bases, J lost 3 bases, and 10 bases stayed unmatched. Germline V CDR1 and CDR2: DFQATT, SNEGSKA (reference sequence). DNA for the CDR3: TGCAGTGCTGCTACGGGACTATCTAACTACGAGCAGTACTTC. Its protein is CSAATGLSNYEQYF.

The table lists this clonotype with a few counts. The rearrangement joins TRBV6-6 to TRBJ1-2; TRBD1 matches 7 bases. This CDR3 is 14 amino acids long. The germline gives CDR1 MNHNY, CDR2 SVGAGI (reference sequence). The junction had 12 bases not matched to a gene; V was cut back by 6 bases and J by 8 bases. The CDR3 is CASSIQQGSGGYTF. The CDR3 nucleotides are TGTGCCAGCAGCATACAACAGGGGAGTGGCGGCTACACCTTC.

The chain has TRBV20-1 and TRBJ2-2; 10 bases map to TRBD2. Germline trimming cut 6 bases from V and 4 bases from J; bases unmatched to any gene: 5. Germline loops: CDR1 DFQATT, CDR2 SNEGSKA (reference sequence). The length of the CDR3 is 14 residues. This CDR3 reads CSAPAGGPTGELFF. As DNA, the CDR3 is TGCAGTGCACCAGCGGGGGGGCCCACCGGGGAGCTGTTTTTT.

This clonotype is medium-sized within its sample. This chain joins TRBV5-1 and TRBJ2-2, with 9 bases fitting TRBD1. Germline loops: CDR1 SGHRS, CDR2 YFSETQ. J gave up 2 bases and V 0 bases, and 2 bases lay outside the gene matches. CDR3 length: 16 amino acids. The CDR3 loop reads CASSLGTGANTGELFF. CDR3 sequence (DNA): TGCGCCAGCAGCTTGGGGACAGGGGCCAACACCGGGGAGCTGTTTTTT.

This rearrangement joins TRBV12-3 or TRBV12-4 to TRBJ2-3; 7 positions agree with TRBD1. V lost 6 bases, J lost 0 bases, and 6 bases stayed unmatched. The length of the CDR3 is 15 residues. The CDR3 loop reads CASSPGQASTDTQYF. The DNA of the CDR3 is TGTGCCAGCAGCCCCGGACAGGCTAGCACAGATACGCAGTATTTT.

This chain links TRBV19 with TRBJ1-2; TRBD1 might be the D (5 bases). Germline V gene sequence: CDR1 LNHDA, CDR2 SQIVND (reference sequence). The V end lost 7 bases, the J end lost 8 bases, and 14 bases lay between the germline ends. This CDR3 is 12 amino acids long. The CDR3 spells CASNRDPLGYTF. Written as DNA, the CDR3 is TGTGCCAGTAATAGGGACCCCCTGGGCTACACCTTC.

There are many counts of this clonotype. This chain connects TRBV20-1 to TRBJ2-5, with 11 positions matching TRBD2. With V trimmed by 5 bases and J by 2 bases, 7 bases remained unmatched. This CDR3 has 15 amino acids. Germline V gives CDR1 DFQATT, CDR2 SNEGSKA (reference sequence). In DNA, the CDR3 is TGCAGTGCTGGCGGGACTAGCGGACGTCAAGAGACCCAGTACTTC. It is translated as CSAGGTSGRQETQYF.

This sequence joins TRBV7-3 and TRBJ2-1; D call uncertain. There are 14 residues in the CDR3. V was clipped by 1 base and J by 6 bases, with 10 bases between them. Germline CDR1 is SGHTA and CDR2 is FQGTGA. The CDR3 sequence: CASSLNGGPNEQFF. The CDR3 region has the DNA TGTGCCAGCAGCTTAAACGGCGGACCCAATGAGCAGTTCTTC.

This clonotype was observed a few times. The chain carries TRBV29-1 and TRBJ2-2; D could derive from TRBD1 or TRBD2 (6 bases each). Germline V CDR1 and CDR2: SQVTM, ANQGSEA. Trimming left V 6 bases short and J 1 base short, with 24 bases between. This CDR3 has 18 amino acids. CDR3 bases: TGCAGCGTGCAACCCCCGGGGGCACGTGGGTTGAACACCGGGGAGCTGTTTTTT. It is translated as CSVQPPGARGLNTGELFF.

The V call is TRBV7-9, the J call TRBJ2-3; TRBD2 might be the D (6 bases). V lost 3 bases and J lost 5, with 18 bases in between. The CDR3 consists of 16 residues. Germline V gene lookup returns CDR1 SEHNR and CDR2 FQNEAQ (reference sequence). CDR3 residues: CASSLGIGGELDTQYF. Here the CDR3 DNA reads TGTGCCAGCAGCTTGGGAATAGGCGGGGAGCTAGATACGCAGTATTTT.

The J gene is TRBJ2-3, the V gene TRBV20-1; the D is unclear. This CDR3 has 14 residues. Germline V gives CDR1 DFQATT, CDR2 SNEGSKA (reference sequence). Trimming took off 4 bases at V and 2 bases at J, with 13 bases between the two ends. The CDR3 loop is CSATSDGFTDTQYF. The DNA of the CDR3 is TGCAGTGCTACTTCGGACGGTTTCACAGATACGCAGTATTTT.

The chain carries TRBV20-1 and TRBJ2-7; D not resolved. In germline, CDR1 is DFQATT, CDR2 SNEGSKA (reference sequence). This CDR3 contains 13 residues. The V end lost 0 bases, the J end lost 0 bases, and 6 bases lay between the germline ends. CDR3 sequence reads: CSAREPVSYEQYF. The CDR3 nucleotides are TGCAGTGCTAGAGAACCGGTCTCCTACGAGCAGTACTTC.

This clonotype is judged medium-sized. The chain employs TRBV20-1 and TRBJ2-1; 14 bases line up with TRBD2. In germline, CDR1 is DFQATT, CDR2 SNEGSKA (reference sequence). This CDR3 spans 14 amino acids. Trimming at V came to 8 bases and at J to 11 bases, leaving 11 bases not matched to a gene. The CDR3 coding sequence is TGCAGTTGCCGCGCGACTAGCGGGAGGGCCAAGCAGTTCTTC. Protein: CSCRATSGRAKQFF.

The rearrangement links TRBV18 to TRBJ1-1; 7 bases agree with TRBD1. The CDR3 runs 16 residues. Germline V lookup: CDR1 KGHSH, CDR2 LQKENI. V was clipped by 0 bases and J by 2 bases; unmatched bases: 6. The CDR3 nucleotides are TGTGCCAGCTCACCACCGTACAGGGGCTATAACACTGAAGCTTTCTTT. Translating gives CASSPPYRGYNTEAFF.

In this sample, this clonotype is large (0.1 to 1%). The genes are TRBV20-1 and TRBJ1-2; D is uncertain. The CDR3 is made up of 15 amino acids. Germline CDR1 DFQATT, CDR2 SNEGSKA (reference sequence). V lost 0 bases and J lost 0, with 11 bases in between. This chain's CDR3 is CSARDRQEANYGYTF. CDR3 sequence (DNA): TGCAGTGCTAGAGATCGGCAGGAAGCTAACTATGGCTACACCTTC.

The chain combines TRBV11-3 with TRBJ2-3, with D hard to call. The CDR3 contains 12 residues. Germline V gene lookup returns CDR1 SGHNT and CDR2 YENEEA. V lost 0 bases, J lost 6 bases, and 4 bases lay in between. CDR3: CASSLDADTQYF. The CDR3 coding sequence is TGTGCCAGCAGCTTAGACGCGGATACGCAGTATTTT.

The chain recombines TRBV7-2 with TRBJ2-3, with TRBD2 as a possible D gene (7 bases). Germline CDR1 SGHTA, CDR2 FQGNSA. V shed 1 base and J shed 7 bases, with 21 bases lying between them. The length of the CDR3 is 17 residues. CDR3 protein: CASSLVLGGTRAYTQYF. The CDR3 DNA is TGTGCCAGCAGCTTAGTTCTGGGAGGGACAAGGGCTTATACGCAGTATTTT.

This chain links TRBV6-5 with TRBJ2-2; no clear D. The CDR3 is made up of 13 amino acids. Germline CDR1 is MNHEY and CDR2 is SVGAGI. With 2 bases removed from V and 3 bases from J, the gap between germline ends came to 4 bases. The CDR3 loop is CASSYQDTGELFF. In nucleotides, the CDR3 is TGTGCCAGCAGTTACCAGGACACCGGGGAGCTGTTTTTT.

The sample holds a few counts of this clonotype. The rearrangement joins TRBV3-1 to TRBJ1-5, with 7 bases lining up with TRBD1. The ends lost 4 bases at V and 4 bases at J; junction bases unmatched: 7. This CDR3 spans 15 amino acids. The V gene's germline CDR1 is LGHDT and CDR2 YNNKEL (reference sequence). CDR3 amino acids: CASSRGTAENQPQHF. The CDR3 DNA reads as TGTGCCAGCAGCCGCGGGACAGCCGAAAATCAGCCCCAGCATTTT.

This clonotype occurred a few times. The CDR3 here is CASSLDGAGGETQYF. In nucleotides, the CDR3 is TGTGCCAGCAGCTTAGATGGGGCAGGGGGGGAGACCCAGTACTTC. This sequence joins TRBV11-2 and TRBJ2-5; D is possibly TRBD1 (7 bases). The V gene's germline CDR1 is SGHAT and CDR2 FQNNGV. This CDR3 region has 15 residues. The germline V and J ends were trimmed by 0 bases and 5 bases, with 13 bases remaining between them.

V usage is TRBV20-1 and J usage is TRBJ1-6; 7 positions match TRBD1. Germline CDR1 DFQATT, CDR2 SNEGSKA (reference sequence). The CDR3 extends over 16 amino acids. V dropped 6 bases and J dropped 5; count of bases not matched to a gene: 13. The CDR3 sequence is CSASDRVVVDNSPLHF. CDR3 nucleotide sequence: TGCAGTGCCTCAGACAGGGTAGTAGTCGATAATTCACCCCTCCACTTT.

The V gene is TRBV7-8, the J gene TRBJ2-5; TRBD2 matches at 11 bases. The V gene's germline CDR1 is SGHVS and CDR2 FQNEAQ. The CDR3 runs to 16 residues. J gave up 5 bases and V 7 bases, and 12 bases lay outside the gene matches. CDR3 DNA sequence: TGTGCCAGCATGCGGGCTAGCGGGGGGCAAGGGGAGACCCAGTACTTC. The encoded protein is CASMRASGGQGETQYF.